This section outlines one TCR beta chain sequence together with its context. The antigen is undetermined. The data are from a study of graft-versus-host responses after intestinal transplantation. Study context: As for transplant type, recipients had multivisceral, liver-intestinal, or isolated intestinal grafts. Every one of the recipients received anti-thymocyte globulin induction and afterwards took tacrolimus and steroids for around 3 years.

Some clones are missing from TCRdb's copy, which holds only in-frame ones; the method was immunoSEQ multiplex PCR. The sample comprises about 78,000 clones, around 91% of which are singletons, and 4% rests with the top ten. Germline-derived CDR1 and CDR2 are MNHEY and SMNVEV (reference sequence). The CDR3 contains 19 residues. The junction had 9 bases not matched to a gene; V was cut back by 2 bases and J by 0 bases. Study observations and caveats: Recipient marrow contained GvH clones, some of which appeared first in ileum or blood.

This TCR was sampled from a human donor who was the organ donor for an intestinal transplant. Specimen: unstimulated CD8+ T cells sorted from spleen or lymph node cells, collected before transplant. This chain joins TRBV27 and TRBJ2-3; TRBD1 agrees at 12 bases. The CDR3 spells CASSLEAGTGGLSTDTQYF. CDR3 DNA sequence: TGTGCCAGCAGTTTAGAAGCGGGGACAGGGGGCTTGAGCACAGATACGCAGTATTTT.